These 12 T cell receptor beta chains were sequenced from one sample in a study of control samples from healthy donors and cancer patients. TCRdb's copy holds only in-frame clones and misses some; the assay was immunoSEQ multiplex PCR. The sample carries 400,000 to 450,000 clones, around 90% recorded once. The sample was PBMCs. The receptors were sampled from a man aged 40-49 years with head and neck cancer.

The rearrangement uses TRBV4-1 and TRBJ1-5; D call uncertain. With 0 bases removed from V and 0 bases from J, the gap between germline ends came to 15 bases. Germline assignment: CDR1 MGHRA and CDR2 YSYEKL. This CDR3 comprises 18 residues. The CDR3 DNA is TGCGCCAGCAGCCAAGATCATGTTGGAAGTAGTAGCAATCAGCCCCAGCATTTT. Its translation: CASSQDHVGSSSNQPQHF.

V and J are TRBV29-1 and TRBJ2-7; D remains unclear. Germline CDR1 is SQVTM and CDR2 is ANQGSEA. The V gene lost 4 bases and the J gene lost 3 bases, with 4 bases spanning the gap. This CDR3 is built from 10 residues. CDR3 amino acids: CSVVVYEQYF. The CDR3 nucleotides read TGCAGCGTTGTGGTCTACGAGCAGTACTTC.

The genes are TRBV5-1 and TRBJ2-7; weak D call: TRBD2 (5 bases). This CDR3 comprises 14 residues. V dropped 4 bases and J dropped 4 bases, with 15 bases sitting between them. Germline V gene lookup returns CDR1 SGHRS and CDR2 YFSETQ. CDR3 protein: CASSPRGPLYEQYF. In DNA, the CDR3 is TGCGCCAGCAGCCCCCGGGGTCCCTTGTACGAGCAGTACTTC.

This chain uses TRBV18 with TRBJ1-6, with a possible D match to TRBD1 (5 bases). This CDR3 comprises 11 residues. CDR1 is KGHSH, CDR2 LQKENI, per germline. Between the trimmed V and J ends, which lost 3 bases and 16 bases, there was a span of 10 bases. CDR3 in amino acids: CASSPGGELHF. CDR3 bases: TGTGCCAGCTCACCGGGAGGGGAGCTCCACTTT.

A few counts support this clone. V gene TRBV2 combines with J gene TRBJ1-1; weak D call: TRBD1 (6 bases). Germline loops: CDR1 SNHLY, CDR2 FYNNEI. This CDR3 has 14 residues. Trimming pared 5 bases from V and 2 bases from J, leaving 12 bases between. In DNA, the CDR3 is TGTGCCAGCAGTAAGAGGGGGAAAAACACTGAAGCTTTCTTT. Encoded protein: CASSKRGKNTEAFF.

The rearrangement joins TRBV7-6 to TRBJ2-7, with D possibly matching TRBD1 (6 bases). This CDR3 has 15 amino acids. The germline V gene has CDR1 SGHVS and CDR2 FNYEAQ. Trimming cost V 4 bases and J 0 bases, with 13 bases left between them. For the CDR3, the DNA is TGTGCCAGCAGCTCGGGACAAGCGATCTCCTACGAGCAGTACTTC. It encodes CASSSGQAISYEQYF.

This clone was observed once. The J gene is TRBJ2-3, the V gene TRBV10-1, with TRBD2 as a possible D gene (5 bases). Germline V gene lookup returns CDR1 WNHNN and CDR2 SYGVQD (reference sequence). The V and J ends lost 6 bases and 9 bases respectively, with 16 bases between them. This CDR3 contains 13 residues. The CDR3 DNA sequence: TGCGCCAGCAGAGGACCAACTTCGGGAACGCAGTATTTT. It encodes CASRGPTSGTQYF.

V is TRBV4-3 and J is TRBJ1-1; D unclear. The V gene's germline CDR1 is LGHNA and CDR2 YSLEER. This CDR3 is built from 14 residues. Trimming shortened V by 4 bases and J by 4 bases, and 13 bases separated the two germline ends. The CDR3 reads CASSPMELGTEAFF. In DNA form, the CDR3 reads TGCGCCAGCAGCCCAATGGAGCTGGGCACTGAAGCTTTCTTT.

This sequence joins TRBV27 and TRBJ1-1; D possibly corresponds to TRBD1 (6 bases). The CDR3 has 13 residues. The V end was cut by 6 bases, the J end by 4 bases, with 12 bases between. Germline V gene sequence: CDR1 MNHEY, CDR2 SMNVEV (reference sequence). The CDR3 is CASRPTGSTEAFF. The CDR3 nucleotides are TGTGCCAGCAGACCTACAGGGTCCACTGAAGCTTTCTTT.

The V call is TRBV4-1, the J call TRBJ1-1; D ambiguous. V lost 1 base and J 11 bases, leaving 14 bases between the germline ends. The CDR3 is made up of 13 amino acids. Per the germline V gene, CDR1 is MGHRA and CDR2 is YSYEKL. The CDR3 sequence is CASSQAGKPSAFF. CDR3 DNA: TGCGCCAGCAGCCAAGCGGGGAAACCGTCGGCTTTCTTT.

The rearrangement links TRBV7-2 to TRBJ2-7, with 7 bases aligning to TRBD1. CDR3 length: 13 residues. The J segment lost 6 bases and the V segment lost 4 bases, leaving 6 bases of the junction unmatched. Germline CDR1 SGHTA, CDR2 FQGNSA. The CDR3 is CASSSTGSGEQYF. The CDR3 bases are TGTGCCAGCAGCTCGACAGGGAGCGGCGAGCAGTACTTC.

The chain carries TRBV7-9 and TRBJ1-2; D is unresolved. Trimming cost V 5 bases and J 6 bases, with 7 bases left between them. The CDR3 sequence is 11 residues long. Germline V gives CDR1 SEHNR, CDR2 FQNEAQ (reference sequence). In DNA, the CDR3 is TGTGCCAGCAGCCCCGATGATGGCTACACCTTC. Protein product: CASSPDDGYTF.